This T cell receptor (beta chain) was identified in a study of blood T cell repertoires in COVID-19. Study-wide background: From the United States, Italy and Spain came samples of acute and convalescent COVID-19. Sources were T cells, B-cell-depleted T cells, or PBMCs; the material itself was cDNA or gDNA.

Original processing notes: Amplification with reference gene primers provided the estimates of nucleated cell counts. Repertoires were generated with immunoSEQ multiplex PCR, while TCRdb's copy carries only in-frame clones and drops some. The V and J calls and clone size come from that table; D and trimming were worked out from the DNA. The table shows roughly 120,000 clones, with roughly nine tenths occurring only once. Germline V gene sequence: CDR1 LGHNA, CDR2 YNFKEQ. This CDR3 spans 15 amino acids. Trimming cost V 4 bases and J 8 bases, with 17 bases left between them. The chain recombines TRBV4-2 with TRBJ1-4, with a possible D match to TRBD1 (5 bases). This clonotype was sampled from a man between 65 and 85 years old who had recovered from COVID-19. The specimen was peripheral blood. The CDR3 coding sequence is TGTGCCAGCAGCCTCCTGTCCGGGGGGACGGAAAAACTGTTTTTT. Translated, it gives CASSLLSGGTEKLFF.